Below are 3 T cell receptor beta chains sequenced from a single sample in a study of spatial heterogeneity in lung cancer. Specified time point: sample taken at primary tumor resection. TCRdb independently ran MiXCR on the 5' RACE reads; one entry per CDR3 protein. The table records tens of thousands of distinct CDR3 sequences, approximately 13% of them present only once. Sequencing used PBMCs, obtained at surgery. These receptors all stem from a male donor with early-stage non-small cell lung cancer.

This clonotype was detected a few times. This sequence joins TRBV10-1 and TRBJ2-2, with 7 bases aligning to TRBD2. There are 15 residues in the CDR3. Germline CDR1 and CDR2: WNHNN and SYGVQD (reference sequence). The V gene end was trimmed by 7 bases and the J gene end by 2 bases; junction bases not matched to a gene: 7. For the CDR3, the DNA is TGCGCCAGCACGCCCAGCGGGGATAACACCGGGGAGCTGTTTTTT. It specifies CASTPSGDNTGELFF.

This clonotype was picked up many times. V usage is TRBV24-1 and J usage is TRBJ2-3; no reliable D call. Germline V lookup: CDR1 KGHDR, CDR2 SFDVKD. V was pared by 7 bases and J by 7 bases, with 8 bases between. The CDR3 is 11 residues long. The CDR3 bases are TGTGCCACCAGCCTGGGATATACGCAGTATTTT. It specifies CATSLGYTQYF.

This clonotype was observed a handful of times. This CDR3 is CASSFARTSTRRNTGELFF. Here the CDR3 DNA reads TGTGCCAGCAGCTTTGCTAGAACTAGCACACGTCGGAACACCGGGGAGCTGTTTTTT. The chain recombines TRBV7-2 with TRBJ2-2; tentatively, D is TRBD2 (6 bases). This CDR3 is 19 amino acids long. V shed 3 bases and J shed 1 base, with 21 bases lying between them. Germline CDR1 SGHTA, CDR2 FQGNSA.